This TCR beta chain was obtained from a study of blood T cell repertoires in COVID-19. Background on the study: From the United States, Italy and Spain came samples of acute and convalescent COVID-19.

This clone showed up just once. Sequenced by immunoSEQ multiplex PCR; TCRdb stores in-frame clones only, minus some. The sample yields 80,000 to 100,000 clones, less than 90% seen once. Trimming removed 1 base from V and 4 bases from J, with 12 bases in between. In germline, CDR1 is SGDLS, CDR2 YYNGEE. The CDR3 runs to 16 residues. Input material: peripheral blood. J is TRBJ2-6 and V is TRBV9; tentatively, D is TRBD1 (6 bases). The clonotype was recovered from a woman aged 80 or older with acute or convalescent COVID-19. CDR3 in amino acids: CASSVPSGDGANVLTF. The CDR3, as DNA: TGTGCCAGCAGCGTACCGTCAGGGGACGGGGCCAACGTCCTGACTTTC.